A single TCR beta chain is shown here with its context. Its antigen is undetermined. At one end, the junction sequence differs from germline, possibly due to a read error. The data originate from a study of beta chain features in type 1 diabetes. Overall study: Healthy donors and patients showed comparable age, gender and cell yields. Study-level findings and limits: TCRB CDR3s were moderately but significantly shorter in Type 1 diabetes patients in all four CD4+ subsets.

Sequenced material consisted of expressed TCRB transcripts (all of the isolated RNA was reverse transcribed). The method was immunoSEQ multiplex PCR; TCRdb's version includes in-frame clones alone and lacks a portion of them. The repertoire holds about 70,000 clones, with around 49% as singletons. The receptor's source is a man aged 30 to 39 with type 1 diabetes. Sequenced: central memory CD4+ T cells from blood.

The CDR3: CASSGIRDRVF. As DNA, the CDR3 is TGTGCCAGCAGTGGAATCCGGGACAGAGTCTTC. The chain uses TRBV2 and TRBJ1-2, with 7 bases aligning to TRBD1. CDR3 length: 11 residues. Germline V gene data show CDR1 as SNHLY and CDR2 as FYNNEI.